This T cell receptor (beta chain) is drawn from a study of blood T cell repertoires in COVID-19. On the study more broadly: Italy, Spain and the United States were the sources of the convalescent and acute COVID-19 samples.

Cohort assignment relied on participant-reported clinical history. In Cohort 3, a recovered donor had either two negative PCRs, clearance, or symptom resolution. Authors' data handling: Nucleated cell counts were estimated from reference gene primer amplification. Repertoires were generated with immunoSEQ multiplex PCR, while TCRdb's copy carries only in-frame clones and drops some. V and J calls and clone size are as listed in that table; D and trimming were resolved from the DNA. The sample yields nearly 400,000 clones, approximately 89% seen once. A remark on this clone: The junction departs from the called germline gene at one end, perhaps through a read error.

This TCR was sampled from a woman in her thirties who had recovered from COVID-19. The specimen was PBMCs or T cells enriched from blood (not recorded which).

CDR3 sequence (DNA): TGTGCCAGCAGCTCCATCCAGGGACTTCTCTTC. This translates into CASSSIQGLLF. The rearrangement joins TRBV3-1 (or the pseudogene TRBV3-2) to TRBJ1-2, with D perhaps TRBD1 (5 bases). Per the germline V gene, CDR1 is LGHDT and CDR2 is YNNKEL (reference sequence). This CDR3 region has 11 residues.